The T cell receptor beta chain under discussion was sequenced for a study of T cell repertoires in cytomegalovirus infection. TCRdb processed the reads anew with MiXCR; each CDR3 protein has one entry. The sample has 150,000 or so distinct CDR3 sequences; more than 15% are singletons. This clonotype occurred a few times. CDR3 length: 13 amino acids. The ends were cut back, 3 bases at V and 1 base at J, with 6 bases in the middle. Germline V gene data show CDR1 as SGHTA and CDR2 as FQGNSA. This clonotype originated in a human donor in good health (CMV status not recorded). Some clones in this sample may be carry-over from other donors' samples. This sequence joins TRBV7-2 and TRBJ2-5; no firm D call. Sequencing was done on a sample of CD8+ T cells from PBMCs. The DNA for the CDR3 is TGTGCCAGCAGCTTCGTCCCCCAAGAGACCCAGTACTTC. This encodes CASSFVPQETQYF.